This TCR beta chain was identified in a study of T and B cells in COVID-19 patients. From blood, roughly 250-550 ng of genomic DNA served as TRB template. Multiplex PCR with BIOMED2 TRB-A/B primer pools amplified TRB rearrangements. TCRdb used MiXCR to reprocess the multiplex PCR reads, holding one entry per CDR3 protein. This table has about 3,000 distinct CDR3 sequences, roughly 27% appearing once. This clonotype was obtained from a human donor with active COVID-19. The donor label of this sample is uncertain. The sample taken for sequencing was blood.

The CDR3 nucleotides are TGTGCCACCAGTGATGCTAGCGGGGAACTCTACAATGAGCAGTTCTTC. This sequence encodes CATSDASGELYNEQFF. V is TRBV24-1 and J is TRBJ2-1, with 9 nucleotides matching TRBD2. The V and J ends lost 3 bases and 3 bases, in that order; junction bases with no gene match: 5. CDR3 length equals 16 residues. CDR1 is KGHDR, CDR2 SFDVKD, per germline.